The clone carrying this T cell receptor beta chain was picked up a small number of times. The antigen is undetermined. Expressed TCRB transcripts were sequenced because the entire RNA isolate underwent reverse transcription. Clones were sequenced by immunoSEQ multiplex PCR, and TCRdb holds only the in-frame ones, with some missing. This sample has 300,000 to 400,000 clones, with roughly 8% found just once. This sample stems from a study of beta chain features in type 1 diabetes. Across the study: The study examined 107,917,701 sorted cells across all samples. General study points: VDJ junctions sequenced from type 1 diabetes patients showed fewer insertions and more deletions. The naive, central memory and Treg TCRB repertoires looked more alike in patients than they did in healthy donors.

The CDR3 covers 12 residues. Per the germline V gene, CDR1 is SGHDN and CDR2 is FVKESK. V was clipped by 0 bases and J by 4 bases, with 4 bases between them. The rearrangement joins TRBV14 to TRBJ2-7, with unresolved D. The sample was central memory CD4+ T cells from blood. The TCR originated in a woman aged 18-29 years in good health. CDR3 in DNA: TGTGCCAGCAGCCAAGATGCATACGAGCAGTACTTC. It is translated as CASSQDAYEQYF.